This is a list of T cell receptor beta chains from one sample in a study of radiation and T cells in renal cell carcinoma. This table comes from immunoSEQ multiplex PCR, and its TCRdb copy is limited to in-frame clones, with some not included. Among about 16,000 clones listed, roughly 50% were seen once. The sequencing here drew on tumor tissue, taken from a patient whose treatment included radiotherapy and nephrectomy. The source is a woman aged 55 to 70 with renal cell carcinoma. Both conserved end residues are part of each CDR3. A D gene is named only where the DNA matches it firmly. Not all rows give a size; the values are once, few, many and, for expanded clones, a class.

d_gene	j_gene	abundance	v_gene	CDR3aa	CDR3nt
NA	TRBJ1-2	NA	TRBV2	CASSDSGNYGYTF	TGTGCCAGCAGTGATTCCGGTAACTATGGCTACACCTTC
NA	TRBJ1-2	NA	TRBV7-9	CASSLAGRVEYGYTF	TGTGCCAGCAGCTTAGCCGGCAGGGTAGAGTATGGCTACACCTTC
NA	TRBJ1-5	few	TRBV5-3	CARSFHRDYSNQPQHF	TGTGCCAGAAGCTTCCACAGGGATTATAGCAATCAGCCCCAGCATTTT
TRBD2	TRBJ2-1	many	TRBV10-3	CAISEERGDTFF	TGTGCCATCAGTGAGGAGCGGGGGGACACGTTCTTC
NA	TRBJ1-1	NA	TRBV20-1	CSASPVAFF	TGCAGTGCTAGTCCCGTGGCTTTCTTT
TRBD2	TRBJ2-1	NA	TRBV28	CASSPGAASGYNEQFF	TGTGCCAGCAGTCCCGGTGCGGCTAGCGGGTACAATGAGCAGTTCTTC
TRBD1	TRBJ1-1	few	TRBV28	CASRPRQGAGSEAFF	TGTGCCAGCAGACCTCGACAGGGAGCAGGATCTGAAGCTTTCTTT
TRBD1	TRBJ2-3	NA	TRBV29-1	CSVDRTGSTDTQYF	TGCAGCGTCGACCGGACAGGCAGCACAGATACGCAGTATTTT
NA	TRBJ2-7	once	TRBV6-5	CASSYQGSYEQYF	TGTGCCAGCAGTTACCAGGGTTCCTACGAGCAGTACTTC
NA	TRBJ2-7	NA	TRBV29-1	CSVGTGTYEQYF	TGCAGCGTGGGTACAGGAACCTACGAGCAGTACTTC
TRBD1	TRBJ1-1	many	TRBV11-2	CASSPVRGTGTEAFF	TGTGCCAGCAGTCCTGTTAGGGGGACAGGGACTGAAGCTTTCTTT
TRBD2	TRBJ2-7	NA	TRBV6-5	CASSLSGGEQYF	TGTGCCAGCAGTTTATCGGGGGGGGAGCAGTACTTC
NA	TRBJ1-2	few	TRBV6-1	CASSHQGNYGYTF	TGTGCCAGCAGTCACCAGGGAAACTATGGCTACACCTTC
NA	TRBJ1-4	many	TRBV2	CASSEVIGGPNEKLFF	TGTGCCAGCAGTGAAGTGATTGGGGGGCCTAATGAAAAACTGTTTTTT
NA	TRBJ2-7	NA	TRBV6-6	CASSYVFGDEQYF	TGTGCCAGCAGTTATGTTTTCGGCGACGAGCAGTACTTC
TRBD1	TRBJ1-2	medium-sized	TRBV5-4	CASSHGQGAENYGYTF	TGCGCCAGCAGCCACGGACAGGGGGCGGAAAACTATGGCTACACCTTC
NA	TRBJ2-3	NA	TRBV6-6	CASSTFTDTQYF	TGTGCCAGCAGTACGTTCACAGATACGCAGTATTTT
TRBD1	TRBJ2-7	NA	TRBV4-1	CASSSGRGRQYF	TGTGCCAGCAGCTCCGGCAGGGGGCGGCAGTACTTC
NA	TRBJ1-3	NA	TRBV2	CASSEAGNTIYF	TGTGCCAGCAGTGAAGCGGGAAACACCATATATTTT
TRBD1	TRBJ2-1	few	TRBV27	CASSMNRGRGNEQFF	TGTGCCAGCAGTATGAACAGGGGGCGTGGCAATGAGCAGTTCTTC
NA	TRBJ1-1	few	TRBV5-4	CASSQDDRGGREAFF	TGTGCCAGCAGCCAGGACGACAGAGGGGGGCGTGAAGCTTTCTTT
NA	TRBJ2-1	NA	TRBV9	CASSPPGSGTMIQFF	TGTGCCAGCAGCCCCCCAGGGAGCGGGACAATGATACAGTTCTTC
NA	TRBJ1-1	few	TRBV7-9	CASRKYSEMNTEAFF	TGTGCCAGCAGGAAGTACAGCGAGATGAACACTGAAGCTTTCTTT
TRBD1	TRBJ2-5	NA	TRBV4-2	CASSQARTGQETQYF	TGTGCCAGCAGCCAAGCGCGGACAGGGCAAGAGACCCAGTACTTC
TRBD1	TRBJ2-5	few	TRBV2	CAISRGGVRQETQYF	TGTGCCATTTCCAGAGGGGGCGTTCGGCAAGAGACCCAGTACTTC
NA	TRBJ2-3	NA	TRBV27	CASSYRITDTQYF	TGTGCCAGCAGTTACCGGATCACAGATACGCAGTATTTT
NA	TRBJ1-6	NA	TRBV5-4	CASSPRETDLLHF	TGTGCCAGCAGCCCCCGGGAGACAGACCTCCTCCACTTT
NA	TRBJ2-7	NA	TRBV5-1	CASSGSSYEQYF	TGTGCCAGCAGCGGTAGCTCCTACGAGCAGTACTTC
NA	TRBJ1-2	few	TRBV6-1	CASTARGIYGYTF	TGTGCCAGCACTGCACGGGGGATCTATGGCTACACCTTC
NA	TRBJ1-2	NA	TRBV7-9	CASSKQDFYGYTF	TGTGCCAGCAGCAAACAGGATTTCTATGGCTACACCTTC
TRBD2	TRBJ2-2	few	TRBV5-4	CASRLSGSNTGELFF	TGTGCCAGCAGACTTAGCGGGAGTAACACCGGGGAGCTGTTTTTT
NA	TRBJ2-4	many	TRBV27	CASSYGPKNIQYF	TGTGCCAGCAGTTATGGGCCCAAAAACATTCAGTACTTC
TRBD1	TRBJ2-2	few	TRBV7-2	CASSGDRGGELFF	TGTGCCAGCAGCGGGGACAGGGGCGGAGAGCTGTTTTTT
NA	TRBJ2-2	NA	TRBV9	CASSVDLRANTGELFF	TGTGCCAGCAGCGTAGATCTCAGGGCGAACACCGGGGAGCTGTTTTTT
NA	TRBJ2-1	many	TRBV5-5	CASSPYLARDEQFF	TGTGCCAGCAGCCCGTATCTAGCTCGGGATGAGCAGTTCTTC
TRBD1	TRBJ1-2	NA	TRBV28	CASSLGQTYGYTF	TGTGCCAGCAGTTTGGGACAGACTTATGGCTACACCTTC
NA	TRBJ1-5	few	TRBV30	CAWSVGGEQPQHF	TGTGCCTGGAGTGTGGGGGGGGAGCAGCCCCAGCATTTT
NA	TRBJ2-5	NA	TRBV29-1	CSVEVGGKGTQYF	TGCAGCGTTGAAGTTGGAGGGAAAGGGACCCAGTACTTC
NA	TRBJ1-1	few	TRBV6-1	CASSAQVANTEAFF	TGTGCCAGCAGTGCCCAAGTAGCGAACACTGAAGCTTTCTTT
TRBD1	TRBJ2-5	few	TRBV4-1	CASSHQGQEETQYF	TGCGCCAGCAGCCACCAGGGACAGGAGGAGACCCAGTACTTC
TRBD2	TRBJ2-1	NA	TRBV5-1	CASSISGGAYNEQFF	TGCGCCAGCAGCATAAGCGGGGGGGCCTACAATGAGCAGTTCTTC
NA	TRBJ2-7	NA	TRBV5-5	CASSLEGPNYEQYF	TGTGCCAGCAGCTTGGAAGGACCTAACTACGAGCAGTACTTC
NA	TRBJ1-1	NA	TRBV6-1	CASSERDTEAFF	TGTGCCAGCAGTGAACGAGACACTGAAGCTTTCTTT
NA	TRBJ2-5	NA	TRBV7-3	CASSQDAYQETQYF	TGTGCCAGCAGCCAAGACGCGTACCAAGAGACCCAGTACTTC
TRBD1	TRBJ1-2	few	TRBV5-1	CASSFTGEANYGYTF	TGCGCCAGCAGCTTCACAGGGGAGGCTAACTATGGCTACACCTTC